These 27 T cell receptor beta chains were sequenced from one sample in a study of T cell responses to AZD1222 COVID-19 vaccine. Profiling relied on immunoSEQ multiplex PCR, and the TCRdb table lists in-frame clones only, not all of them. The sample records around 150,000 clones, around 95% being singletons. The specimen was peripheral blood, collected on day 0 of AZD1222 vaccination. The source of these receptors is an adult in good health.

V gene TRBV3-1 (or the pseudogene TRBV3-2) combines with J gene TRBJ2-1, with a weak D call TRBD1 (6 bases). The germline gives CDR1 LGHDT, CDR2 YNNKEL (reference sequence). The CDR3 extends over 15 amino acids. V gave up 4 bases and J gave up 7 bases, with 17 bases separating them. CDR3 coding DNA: TGTGCCAGCAGCCCACGGAGTGGCCAGGGGAATGAGCAGTTCTTC. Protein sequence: CASSPRSGQGNEQFF.

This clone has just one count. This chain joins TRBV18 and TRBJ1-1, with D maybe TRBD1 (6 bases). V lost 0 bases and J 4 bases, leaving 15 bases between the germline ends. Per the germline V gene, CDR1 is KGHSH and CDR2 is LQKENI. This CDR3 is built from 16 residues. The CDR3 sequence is CASSPPKIGDTTEAFF. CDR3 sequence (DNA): TGTGCCAGCTCACCACCTAAAATAGGGGACACCACTGAAGCTTTCTTT.

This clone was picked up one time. CDR3 residues: CAWSKLAYEQYV. The CDR3 nucleotides are TGTGCCTGGAGTAAGCTAGCCTACGAGCAGTACGTC. V is TRBV30 and J is TRBJ2-7; the D is unclear. CDR1 is GTSNPN and CDR2 is SVGIG in the germline V gene (reference sequence). The CDR3 sequence is 12 residues long. Between the trimmed V and J ends, which lost 2 bases and 2 bases, there was a span of 7 bases.

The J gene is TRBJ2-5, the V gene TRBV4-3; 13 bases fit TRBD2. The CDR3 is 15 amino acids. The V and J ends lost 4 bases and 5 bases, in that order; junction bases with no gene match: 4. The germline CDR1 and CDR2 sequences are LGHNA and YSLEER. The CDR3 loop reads CASSLGTSGTETQYF. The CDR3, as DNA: TGCGCCAGCAGCCTTGGGACTAGCGGGACGGAGACCCAGTACTTC.

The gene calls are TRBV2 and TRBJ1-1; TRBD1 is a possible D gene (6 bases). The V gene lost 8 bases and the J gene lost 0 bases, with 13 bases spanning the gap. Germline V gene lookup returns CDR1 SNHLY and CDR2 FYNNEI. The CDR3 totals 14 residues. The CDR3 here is CASQWGHLNTEAFF. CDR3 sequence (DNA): TGTGCCAGCCAATGGGGACATTTGAACACTGAAGCTTTCTTT.

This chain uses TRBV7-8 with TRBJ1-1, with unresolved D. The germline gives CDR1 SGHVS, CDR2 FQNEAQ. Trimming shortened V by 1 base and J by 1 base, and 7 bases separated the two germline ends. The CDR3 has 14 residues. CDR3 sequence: CASSLGRQNTEAFF. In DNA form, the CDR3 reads TGTGCCAGCAGCTTAGGTCGGCAGAACACTGAAGCTTTCTTT. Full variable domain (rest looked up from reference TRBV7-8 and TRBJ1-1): GAGVSQSPRYKVAKRGQDVALRCDPISGHVSLFWYQQALGQGPEFLTYFQNEAQLDKSGLPSDRFFAERPEGSVSTLKIQRTQQEDSAVYLCASSLGRQNTEAFFGQGTRLTVV.

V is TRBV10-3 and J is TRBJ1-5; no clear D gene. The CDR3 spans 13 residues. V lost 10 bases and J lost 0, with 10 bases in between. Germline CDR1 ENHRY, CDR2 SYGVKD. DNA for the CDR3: TGTGCCACCAATCCTGGTAGCAATCAGCCCCAGCATTTT. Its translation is CATNPGSNQPQHF.

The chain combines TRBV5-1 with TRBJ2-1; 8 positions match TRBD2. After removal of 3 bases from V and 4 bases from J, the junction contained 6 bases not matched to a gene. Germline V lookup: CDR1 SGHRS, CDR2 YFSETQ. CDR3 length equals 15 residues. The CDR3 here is CASSSQLAAYNEQFF. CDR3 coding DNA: TGCGCCAGCAGCTCACAACTAGCGGCTTACAATGAGCAGTTCTTC.

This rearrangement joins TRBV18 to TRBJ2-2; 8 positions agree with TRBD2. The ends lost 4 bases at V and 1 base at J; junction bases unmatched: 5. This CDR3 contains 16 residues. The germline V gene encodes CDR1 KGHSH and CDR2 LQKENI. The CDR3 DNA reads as TGTGCCAGCTCACTTCAGGGGACTAGGAACACCGGGGAGCTGTTTTTT. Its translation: CASSLQGTRNTGELFF.

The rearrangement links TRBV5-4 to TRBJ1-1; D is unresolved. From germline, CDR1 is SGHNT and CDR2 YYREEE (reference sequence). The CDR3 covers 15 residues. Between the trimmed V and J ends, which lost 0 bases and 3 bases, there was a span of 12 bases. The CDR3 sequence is CASSLEVSRDTEAFF. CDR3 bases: TGTGCCAGCAGCTTGGAAGTTTCCAGAGACACTGAAGCTTTCTTT.

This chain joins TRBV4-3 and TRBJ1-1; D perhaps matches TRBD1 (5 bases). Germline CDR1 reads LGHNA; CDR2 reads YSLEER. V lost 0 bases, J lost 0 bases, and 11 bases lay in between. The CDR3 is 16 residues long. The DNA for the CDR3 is TGCGCCAGCAGCCAAGAGCAGGGTCCCATGAACACTGAAGCTTTCTTT. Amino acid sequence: CASSQEQGPMNTEAFF.

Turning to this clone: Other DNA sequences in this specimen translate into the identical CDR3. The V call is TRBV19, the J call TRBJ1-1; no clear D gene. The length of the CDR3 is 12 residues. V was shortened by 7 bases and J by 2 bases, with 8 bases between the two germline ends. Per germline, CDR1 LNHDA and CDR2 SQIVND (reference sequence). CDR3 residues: CASNPGNTEAFF. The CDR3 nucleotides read TGTGCCAGTAATCCGGGCAACACTGAAGCTTTCTTT.

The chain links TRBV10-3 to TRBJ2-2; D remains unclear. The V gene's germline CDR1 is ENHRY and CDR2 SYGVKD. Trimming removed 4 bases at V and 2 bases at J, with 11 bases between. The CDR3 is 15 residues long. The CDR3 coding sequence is TGTGCCATCAGTGGGATGACCCGAAACACCGGGGAGCTGTTTTTT. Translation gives CAISGMTRNTGELFF.

The CDR3 DNA is TGTGCCAGCAGTTACCAGTCCTCCTATAATTCACCCCTCCACTTT. It codes for CASSYQSSYNSPLHF. This chain connects TRBV6-5 to TRBJ1-6; D gene ambiguous. This CDR3 spans 15 amino acids. Deletions cut 2 bases from V and 0 bases from J, with 5 bases between. The germline gives CDR1 MNHEY, CDR2 SVGAGI.

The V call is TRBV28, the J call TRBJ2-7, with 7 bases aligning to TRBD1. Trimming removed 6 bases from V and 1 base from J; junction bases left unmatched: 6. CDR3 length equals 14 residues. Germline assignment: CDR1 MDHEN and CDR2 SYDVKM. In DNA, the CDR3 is TGTGCCAGCAGCCGGGACAGCACGTCCTACGAGCAGTACGTC. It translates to CASSRDSTSYEQYV.

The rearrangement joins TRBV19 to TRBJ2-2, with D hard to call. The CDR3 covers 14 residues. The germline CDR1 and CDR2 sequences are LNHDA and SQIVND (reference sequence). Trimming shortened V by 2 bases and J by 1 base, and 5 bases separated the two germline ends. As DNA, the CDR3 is TGTGCCAGTAGTATACACAGGAACACCGGGGAGCTGTTTTTT. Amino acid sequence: CASSIHRNTGELFF.

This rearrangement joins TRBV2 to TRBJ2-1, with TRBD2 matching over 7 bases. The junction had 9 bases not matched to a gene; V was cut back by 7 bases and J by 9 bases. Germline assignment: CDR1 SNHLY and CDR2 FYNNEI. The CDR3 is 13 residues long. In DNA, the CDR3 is TGTGCCAGCAAGGAAGCTAGCGGAGTTGAGCAGTTCTTC. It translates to CASKEASGVEQFF.

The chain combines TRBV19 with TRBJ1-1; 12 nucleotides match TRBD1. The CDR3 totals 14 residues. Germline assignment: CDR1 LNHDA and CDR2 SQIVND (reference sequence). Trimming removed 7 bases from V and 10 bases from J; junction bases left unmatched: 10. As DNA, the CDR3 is TGTGCCAGTACCCCAAAAGGGGACAGGGGGCCAGCTTTCTTT. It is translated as CASTPKGDRGPAFF.

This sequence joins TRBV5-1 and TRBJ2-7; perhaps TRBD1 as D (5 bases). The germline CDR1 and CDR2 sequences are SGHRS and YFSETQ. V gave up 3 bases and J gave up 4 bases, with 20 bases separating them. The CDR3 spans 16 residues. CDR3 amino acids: CASSSTPGTGLYEQYV. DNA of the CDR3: TGCGCCAGCAGCTCGACCCCGGGTACAGGCTTGTACGAGCAGTACGTC.

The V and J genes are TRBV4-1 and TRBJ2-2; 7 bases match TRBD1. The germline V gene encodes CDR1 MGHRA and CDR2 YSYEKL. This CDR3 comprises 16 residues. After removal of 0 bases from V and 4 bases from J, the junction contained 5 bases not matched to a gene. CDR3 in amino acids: CASSQDLQGITGELFF. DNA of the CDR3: TGCGCCAGCAGCCAAGATTTACAGGGGATCACCGGGGAGCTGTTTTTT.

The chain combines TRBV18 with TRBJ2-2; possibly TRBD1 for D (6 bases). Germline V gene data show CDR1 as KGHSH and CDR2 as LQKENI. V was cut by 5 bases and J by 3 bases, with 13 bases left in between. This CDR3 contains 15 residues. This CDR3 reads CASSSRQADTGELFF. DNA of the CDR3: TGTGCCAGCTCATCAAGACAGGCTGACACCGGGGAGCTGTTTTTT.

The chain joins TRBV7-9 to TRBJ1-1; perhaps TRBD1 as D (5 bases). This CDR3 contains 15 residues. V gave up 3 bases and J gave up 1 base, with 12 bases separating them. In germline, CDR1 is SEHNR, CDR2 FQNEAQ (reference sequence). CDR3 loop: CASSFSSRGNTEAFF. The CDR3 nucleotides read TGTGCCAGCAGCTTTAGCTCTAGGGGGAACACTGAAGCTTTCTTT.

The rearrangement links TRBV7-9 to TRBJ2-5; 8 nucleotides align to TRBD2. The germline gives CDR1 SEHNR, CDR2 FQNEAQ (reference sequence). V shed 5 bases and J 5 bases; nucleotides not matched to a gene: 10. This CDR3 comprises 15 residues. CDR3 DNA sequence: TGTGCCAGCAGCCCCGGGCGCGGGGGGACGGAGACCCAGTACTTC. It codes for CASSPGRGGTETQYF.

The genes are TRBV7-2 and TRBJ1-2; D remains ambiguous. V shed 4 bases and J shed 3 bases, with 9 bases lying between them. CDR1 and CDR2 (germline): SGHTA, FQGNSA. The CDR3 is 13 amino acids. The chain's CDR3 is CASSWSADYGYTF. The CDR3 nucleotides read TGTGCCAGCAGCTGGTCGGCTGACTATGGCTACACCTTC.

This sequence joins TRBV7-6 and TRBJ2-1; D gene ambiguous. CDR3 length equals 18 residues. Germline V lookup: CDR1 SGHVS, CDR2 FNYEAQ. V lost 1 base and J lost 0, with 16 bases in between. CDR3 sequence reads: CASSLEYLPTSSYNEQFF. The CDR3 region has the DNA TGTGCCAGCAGCTTAGAATACCTGCCTACGAGCTCCTACAATGAGCAGTTCTTC.

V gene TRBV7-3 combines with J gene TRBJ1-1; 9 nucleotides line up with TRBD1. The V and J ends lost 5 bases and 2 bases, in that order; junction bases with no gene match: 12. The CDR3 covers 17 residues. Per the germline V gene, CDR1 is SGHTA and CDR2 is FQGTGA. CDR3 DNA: TGTGCCAGCAGCCCAAACGGTAGGACAGGGGAAAACACTGAAGCTTTCTTT. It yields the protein CASSPNGRTGENTEAFF.

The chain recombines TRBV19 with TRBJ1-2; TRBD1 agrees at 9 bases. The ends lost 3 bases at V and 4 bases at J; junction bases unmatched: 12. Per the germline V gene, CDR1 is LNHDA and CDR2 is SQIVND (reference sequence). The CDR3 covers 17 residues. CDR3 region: CASSIGTGKLGGYGYTF. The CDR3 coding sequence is TGTGCCAGTAGTATTGGGACAGGGAAATTGGGTGGCTATGGCTACACCTTC.